This TCR beta chain is from a study of blood T cell repertoires in COVID-19. As for the study in general: The study drew acute and convalescent COVID-19 samples from the United States, Italy and Spain.

The CDR3 length is 14 residues. Trimming cost V 3 bases and J 10 bases; bases outside gene matches: 6. Germline V gene lookup returns CDR1 MDHEN and CDR2 SYDVKM. In the study's own analysis: Researchers report that nucleated cell counts were estimated from reference gene primer amplification. Measured with immunoSEQ multiplex PCR; TCRdb has only the in-frame clones, and not every one. From that table come the V and J calls and clone size; the DNA was used to work out D and trimming. The top ten hold less than 4% of the sample, which has fewer than 300,000 clones, 82% seen once. The V and J genes are TRBV28 and TRBJ1-6; 7 nucleotides align to TRBD1. This receptor was identified in a woman aged 18-29 years with acute or convalescent COVID-19. The sequenced sample was peripheral blood. The DNA for the CDR3 is TGTGCCAGCAGTTTTGACAGGGAAGGGTCACCCCTCCACTTT. Its protein product is CASSFDREGSPLHF.